The 17 T cell receptor beta chains reported below all come from one sample, sequenced in a study of shared clonotypes between healthy human individuals. TCRdb's copy holds only in-frame clones and misses some; the assay was immunoSEQ multiplex PCR. The table lists fewer than 3 million clones, around 93% of them singletons. Sequenced sample: naive CD4+ T cells from PBMCs. Subset of the sample: CD45RA+ positively selected. All receptors derive from a young man in good health. Some clones in this sample may be carry-over from other donors' samples.

To note about this clone: This sample includes further DNA sequences coding for the same CDR3. The chain combines TRBV19 with TRBJ2-1; D is perhaps TRBD1 or TRBD2 (5 bases each). Germline V lookup: CDR1 LNHDA, CDR2 SQIVND (reference sequence). V shed 3 bases and J shed 3 bases, with 6 bases lying between them. CDR3 length: 13 residues. CDR3 DNA sequence: TGTGCCAGTAGTATTGGGGGCTACAATGAGCAGTTCTTC. Its translation: CASSIGGYNEQFF.

The rearrangement uses TRBV18 and TRBJ1-2, with D unclear. V lost 3 bases and J 4 bases, leaving 12 bases between the germline ends. Germline V gives CDR1 KGHSH, CDR2 LQKENI. The CDR3 has 14 residues. The chain's CDR3 is CASSPPSRGYGYTF. DNA of the CDR3: TGTGCCAGCTCACCCCCCTCCCGGGGCTATGGCTACACCTTC.

On this clone itself: The germline gene is not matched at one end of the junction; a read error may be the cause. The sample contains more than one DNA sequence encoding this CDR3. This sequence joins TRBV25-1 and TRBJ1-2; weak D call: TRBD1 (5 bases). CDR3 size: 10 residues. Germline V CDR1 and CDR2: MGHDK, SYGVNS. This chain's CDR3 is CGQRGGGYTF. CDR3 DNA: TGTGGCCAACGCGGGGGTGGCTACACCTTT.

The DNA for the CDR3 is TGTGCCAGCAGCTTAGGGGGCGGGTGGTACACCGGGGAGCTGTTTTTT. Residues: CASSLGGGWYTGELFF. The chain joins TRBV7-2 to TRBJ2-2; D may correspond to TRBD1 or TRBD2 (5 bases each). Trimming took off 1 base at V and 3 bases at J, with 12 bases between the two ends. This CDR3 is built from 16 residues. The germline CDR1 and CDR2 sequences are SGHTA and FQGNSA.

This chain links TRBV27 with TRBJ1-1; D not certain. The V end lost 0 bases, the J end lost 0 bases, and 8 bases lay between the germline ends. This CDR3 is built from 15 residues. Germline values: CDR1 MNHEY, CDR2 SMNVEV (reference sequence). CDR3 sequence: CASSLSGLMNTEAFF. CDR3 in DNA: TGTGCCAGCAGTTTATCGGGGTTAATGAACACTGAAGCTTTCTTT.

The rearrangement uses TRBV11-2 and TRBJ2-1; TRBD2 matches 9 bases. Germline loops: CDR1 SGHAT, CDR2 FQNNGV. V dropped 5 bases and J dropped 3; count of bases not matched to a gene: 8. CDR3 length: 16 residues. In DNA, the CDR3 is TGTGCCAGCAGCCACCTTAGCGGGAGTATCTACAATGAGCAGTTCTTC. Its translation is CASSHLSGSIYNEQFF.

This sequence joins TRBV29-1 and TRBJ2-1; D gene uncertain. There are 16 residues in the CDR3. Germline CDR1 is SQVTM and CDR2 is ANQGSEA. V dropped 0 bases and J dropped 5 bases, with 17 bases sitting between them. CDR3 residues: CSVEDAGRTQNNEQFF. CDR3 coding DNA: TGCAGCGTTGAAGATGCCGGACGGACCCAAAACAATGAGCAGTTCTTC.

The chain is built from TRBV27 and TRBJ2-5; D call uncertain. This CDR3 is built from 11 residues. Germline CDR1 reads MNHEY; CDR2 reads SMNVEV (reference sequence). V lost 2 bases, J lost 10 bases, and 8 bases lay in between. CDR3 protein: CASSLLVDQYF. The DNA for the CDR3 is TGTGCCAGCAGTTTACTGGTGGACCAGTACTTC.

The gene calls are TRBV5-6 and TRBJ2-5; 7 bases line up with TRBD1. The closer fit of TRBJ2-7 to the DNA end suggests the J call may be wrong. CDR3 length equals 14 residues. Germline V CDR1 and CDR2: SGHDT, YYEEEE. The CDR3 protein is CASSRDSVWGEQYF. CDR3 in DNA: TGTGCCAGCAGCCGGGACAGTGTGTGGGGCGAGCAGTACTTC.

This clone was counted between two and nine times. V usage is TRBV6-5 and J usage is TRBJ1-2; a weak D match, TRBD1 (6 bases). The CDR3 contains 16 residues. V was pared by 0 bases and J by 4 bases, with 15 bases between. Germline assignment: CDR1 MNHEY and CDR2 SVGAGI. The DNA for the CDR3 is TGTGCCAGCAGTTACTCGAGGGACACCCTACCCTATGGCTACACCTTC. Amino acids: CASSYSRDTLPYGYTF.

The chain carries TRBV2 and TRBJ2-7; D might be TRBD1 (6 bases). The CDR3 extends over 13 amino acids. Germline loops: CDR1 SNHLY, CDR2 FYNNEI. The ends were cut back, 11 bases at V and 4 bases at J, with 18 bases in the middle. CDR3 sequence (DNA): TGTGCCTGCAAAGGTCAGGGGCCATACGAGCAGTACTTC. Translated: CACKGQGPYEQYF.

This clone was counted a single time. The chain couples TRBV9 to TRBJ1-3; tentatively, D is TRBD1 (6 bases). Germline V gene lookup returns CDR1 SGDLS and CDR2 YYNGEE. This CDR3 has 18 residues. Trimming left V 0 bases short and J 0 bases short, with 16 bases between. The CDR3 sequence is CASSVGKGGPLSGNTIYF. The CDR3 region has the DNA TGTGCCAGCAGCGTAGGCAAGGGGGGGCCGCTCTCTGGAAACACCATATATTTT.

As concerns this clone: Other DNA sequences within the sample encode an identical CDR3. The chain uses TRBV5-4 and TRBJ2-1, with a possible D match to TRBD2 (6 bases). Germline CDR1 and CDR2: SGHNT and YYREEE (reference sequence). V lost 4 bases and J 0 bases, leaving 11 bases between the germline ends. The CDR3 covers 15 residues. The CDR3 DNA reads as TGTGCCAGCAGCAGTCCCGGGAGCTCCTACAATGAGCAGTTCTTC. Protein sequence: CASSSPGSSYNEQFF.

The chain links TRBV28 to TRBJ1-5; the match to TRBD1 covers 8 bases. The CDR3 covers 15 residues. CDR1 and CDR2 (germline): MDHEN, SYDVKM. V was clipped by 6 bases and J by 7 bases; unmatched bases: 11. CDR3 coding DNA: TGTGCCAGCAGCTCAGGGGGCGCGAGTGGACAGCCCCAGCATTTT. Translating gives CASSSGGASGQPQHF.

This sequence joins TRBV5-1 and TRBJ1-1; 10 nucleotides agree with TRBD1. The J segment lost 0 bases and the V segment lost 2 bases, leaving 10 bases of the junction unmatched. CDR1 is SGHRS, CDR2 YFSETQ, per germline. The CDR3 is made up of 18 amino acids. The CDR3 spells CASSFRGQGFGVNTEAFF. CDR3 nucleotides: TGCGCCAGCAGCTTTCGGGGACAGGGGTTTGGGGTGAACACTGAAGCTTTCTTT.

Points on this clone: The sample carries other DNA sequences with the same CDR3. The chain has TRBV20-1 and TRBJ1-3; no definite D call. The CDR3 totals 11 residues. Germline CDR1 is DFQATT and CDR2 is SNEGSKA (reference sequence). The V end lost 3 bases, the J end lost 3 bases, and 3 bases lay between the germline ends. As DNA, the CDR3 is TGCAGTGCTAGGGGTGGAAACACCATATATTTT. It specifies CSARGGNTIYF.

This chain uses TRBV27 with TRBJ1-2; D not certain. The germline V and J ends were trimmed by 6 bases and 2 bases, with 16 bases remaining between them. The CDR3 contains 15 residues. Germline loops: CDR1 MNHEY, CDR2 SMNVEV (reference sequence). CDR3 sequence: CASRWSLGWNYGYTF. In DNA, the CDR3 is TGTGCCAGCAGGTGGTCTTTAGGGTGGAACTATGGCTACACCTTC.